The present entry profiles one T cell receptor beta chain with its context. Its antigen is as yet unknown. Time point indicated: baseline, week 1 (first vaccination visit). Sample treatment: pre-vaccination baseline after standard-of-care therapy. The record originates from a study of a mutant IDH1 vaccine in newly diagnosed glioma. General observations from the study: Most patients, 93.3%, showed vaccine-induced immune responses.

Measured with immunoSEQ multiplex PCR; TCRdb has only the in-frame clones, and not every one. This sample has about 67,000 clones, with more than 70% found just once. Looked up from germline, CDR1 is LNHDA and CDR2 is SQIVND (reference sequence). V was pared by 5 bases and J by 6 bases, with 5 bases between. CDR3 length: 11 amino acids. Sequences were derived from peripheral blood mononuclear cells (PBMCs), sampled from a glioma patient treated with radiotherapy, temozolomide or both. The TCR originated in a woman between 18 and 30 years old with glioma. Some clones in this sample may be carry-over from other donors' samples. The rearrangement uses TRBV19 and TRBJ2-1; D remains unclear. The chain's CDR3 is CASSGVNEQFF. The CDR3 nucleotides are TGTGCCAGTAGTGGGGTCAATGAGCAGTTCTTC.